What follows are 3 T cell receptor beta chains derived from one specimen sequenced in a study of blood T cells in healthy people across ages (dated by TCRdb to about 2015). Library creation used 5' RACE. Data came from an Illumina HiSeq 2500. A second about 6 to 11 cycle PCR used a sample-barcoded 5' primer and a J-beta primer mix. TCRdb took the public reads, trimmed them with fastp at Q25, ran MiXCR for clone calling and kept in-frame beta chains. Each entry merges the rows of one CDR3 protein and shows their most common DNA and genes. Recorded for this sample are 600,000 or so distinct CDR3 sequences; around half of them occurred a single time. Clones ranked in the top ten supply approximately 25% of the sample. The sample taken for sequencing was blood. These TCRs come from an elderly man in good health.

The gene calls are TRBV4-1 and TRBJ1-2; possible D gene TRBD1, 5 bases. CDR3 size: 16 residues. CDR1 is MGHRA and CDR2 is YSYEKL in the germline V gene. Deletions cut 5 bases from V and 2 bases from J, with 18 bases between. The CDR3 loop reads CASSDYPGRGNYGYTF. The DNA for the CDR3 is TGCGCCAGCAGCGACTACCCCGGGAGGGGCAACTATGGCTACACCTTC.

V is TRBV29-1 and J is TRBJ2-7, with 11 bases lining up with TRBD2. Losses at the gene ends were 7 bases for V and 2 bases for J; bases not matched to a gene: 1. The CDR3 totals 12 residues. In germline, CDR1 is SQVTM, CDR2 ANQGSEA. The CDR3: CSAGLAAYEQYF. CDR3 sequence (DNA): TGCAGCGCGGGACTAGCGGCCTACGAGCAGTACTTC.

The chain combines TRBV24-1 with TRBJ2-1, with D perhaps TRBD2 (6 bases). CDR1 KGHDR and CDR2 SFDVKD come from the germline V gene. V was cut by 3 bases and J by 4 bases, with 18 bases left in between. The CDR3 loop spans 17 amino acids. CDR3 residues: CATSDPRQTGGYNEQFF. The DNA of the CDR3 is TGTGCCACCAGTGATCCCCGACAGACCGGGGGTTACAATGAGCAGTTCTTC.